This TCR beta chain was identified during a study of blood T cell repertoires in COVID-19. Study information: Acute and convalescent COVID-19 specimens originated in the United States, Italy and Spain.

Some clones are missing from TCRdb's copy, which holds only in-frame ones; the method was immunoSEQ multiplex PCR. The data contain approximately 140,000 clones, more than 80% of them singletons. Germline V gene sequence: CDR1 SEHNR, CDR2 FQNEAQ (reference sequence). V dropped 5 bases and J dropped 0 bases, with 19 bases sitting between them. The CDR3 is made up of 17 amino acids. The specimen sequenced was peripheral blood. The chain couples TRBV7-9 to TRBJ1-1, with D unclear. This TCR derives from a woman of 80 years or more in a cohort sampled during active or convalescent COVID-19. The CDR3 here is CASSPLFFGGLNTEAFF. The CDR3 DNA follows: TGTGCCAGCAGCCCCCTTTTTTTTGGCGGATTGAACACTGAAGCTTTCTTT.